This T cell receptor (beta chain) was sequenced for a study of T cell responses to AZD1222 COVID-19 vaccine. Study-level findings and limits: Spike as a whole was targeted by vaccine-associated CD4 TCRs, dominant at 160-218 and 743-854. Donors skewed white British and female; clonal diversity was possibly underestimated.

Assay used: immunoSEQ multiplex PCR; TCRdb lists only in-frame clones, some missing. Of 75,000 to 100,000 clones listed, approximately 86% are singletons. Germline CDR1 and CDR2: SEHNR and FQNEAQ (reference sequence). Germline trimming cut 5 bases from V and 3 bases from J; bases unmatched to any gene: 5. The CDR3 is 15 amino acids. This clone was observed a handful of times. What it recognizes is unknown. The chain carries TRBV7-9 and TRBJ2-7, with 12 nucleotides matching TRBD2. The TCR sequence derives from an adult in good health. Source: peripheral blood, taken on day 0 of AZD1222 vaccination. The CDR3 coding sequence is TGTGCCAGCAGCCCCGGACTAGCGGGGCGCTACGAGCAGTACTTC. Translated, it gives CASSPGLAGRYEQYF.